The rows below give T cell receptor beta chains drawn from one sample of a study of response to subunit inactivated influenza vaccine. TCRdb re-called the RT-PCR reads with MiXCR, one entry per CDR3 protein. The sample holds about 650,000 distinct CDR3 sequences; around 13% are singletons and the top ten take roughly 7.2%. The sample here was PBMCs from blood, taken roughly 15 days before vaccination. The receptor source for this set is a man aged 50 to 60 who received an inactivated influenza vaccine. CDR3s include the opening cysteine and the closing phenylalanine or tryptophan.

TRBV6-5,15,CASSYLAGRGDTQYF
TRBV5-1,15,CASSTGQGEQETQYF
TRBV7-2,13,CASSLGLDWAQYF
TRBV25-1,14,CASSAYRMNTEAFF
TRBV12-3/TRBV12-4,16,CASSSVGARFYNEQFF
TRBV11-2,14,CASSSPSTHPLQYF
TRBV6-5,13,CASISLGPGELFF
TRBV20-1,18,CSARGVAGGPANTGELFF
TRBV5-1,13,CASSLVGRIEQFF
TRBV27,16,CASAFPAGVVTGELFF
TRBV12-3/TRBV12-4,12,CASGTGPYEQYF
TRBV11-2,13,CASSLEGRGHAFF
TRBV5-1,15,CASSFDGTRTYEQYF
TRBV20-1,16,CSASGAGGRAVDEQYF
TRBV9,15,CASSVALGDTDTQYF
TRBV5-1,14,CASQQDSANYEQYF
TRBV5-1,16,CASSFLTSGATGELFF
TRBV4-1,21,CASSQGVQIRNSDTTNYEQYF
TRBV15,15,CATSSLRNDNYGYTF
TRBV7-2,14,CASSSTERTYEQYF
TRBV19,14,CASSPGQGTWPQHF
TRBV5-6,15,CASSLDQGFADTQYF
TRBV19,14,CASSAGRGAYEQYF
TRBV7-3,13,CASSYTPNTEAFF
TRBV3-1,12,CASSQMPDTQYF
TRBV4-2,13,CASSPPDKDTIYF
TRBV28,13,CATDRDSNQPQHF
TRBV4-3,16,CASSQDLGQGAGEQFF
TRBV7-8,14,CASSKLAGSYEQYF
TRBV20-1,13,CSARVRYTGELFF
TRBV14,13,CASSQARGRGYTF
TRBV15,16,CATSRASSEGGDTQYF
TRBV6-2/TRBV6-3,17,CASSRQLAAFSYNEQFF
TRBV9,15,CASSPSGTNTGELFF
TRBV20-1,14,CSARGGVADNEQFF
TRBV14,13,CASSLIPVREQFF
TRBV27,17,CASRQTGLVGPAGELFF
TRBV2,15,CASSEPQTRTYEQYF
TRBV12-3/TRBV12-4,12,CASSPPEGELFF
TRBV9,16,CASSFPRDRGEETQYF
TRBV5-6,15,CASSLGVQSTDTQYF
TRBV4-3,17,CASSPQVAGSSYNEQFF